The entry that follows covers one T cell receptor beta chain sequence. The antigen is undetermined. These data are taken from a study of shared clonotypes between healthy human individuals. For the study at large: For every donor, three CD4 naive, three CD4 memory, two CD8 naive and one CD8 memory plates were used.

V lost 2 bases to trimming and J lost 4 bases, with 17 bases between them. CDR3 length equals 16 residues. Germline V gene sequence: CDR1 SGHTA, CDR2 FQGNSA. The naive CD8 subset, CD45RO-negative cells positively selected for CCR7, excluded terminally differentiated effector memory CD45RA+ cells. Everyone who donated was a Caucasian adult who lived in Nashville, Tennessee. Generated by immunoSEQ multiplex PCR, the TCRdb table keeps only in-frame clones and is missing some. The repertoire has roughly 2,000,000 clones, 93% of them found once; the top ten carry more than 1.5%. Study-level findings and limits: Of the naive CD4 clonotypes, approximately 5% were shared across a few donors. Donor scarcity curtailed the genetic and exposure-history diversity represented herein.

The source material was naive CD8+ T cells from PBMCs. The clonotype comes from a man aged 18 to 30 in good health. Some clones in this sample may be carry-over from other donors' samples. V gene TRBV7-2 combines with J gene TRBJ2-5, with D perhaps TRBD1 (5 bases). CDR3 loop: CASSLSTARTGETQYF. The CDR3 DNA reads TGTGCCAGCAGCTTATCGACAGCCAGGACGGGAGAGACCCAGTACTTC.